The clone carrying this T cell receptor beta chain was recorded a few times. Its specificity is unknown. Amplified regions were TCR beta CDR3 sequences from RNA transcripts. When the TCR CDR3 underwent first-round RT-PCR, the HTBI primer set was used. TCRdb processed the multiplex PCR reads anew with MiXCR; each CDR3 protein has one entry. The table shows some 770,000 distinct CDR3 sequences, with 16% occurring only once. The sample belongs to a study of T cells in Graves' hyperthyroidism and ophthalmopathy. Study findings and constraints: A model of 13 V-J pairs discriminated ophthalmopathy from stable hyperthyroidism.

PBMCs were obtained from 9.5 to 10 ml fresh peripheral blood. This receptor was identified in a man younger than 35 with Graves' hyperthyroidism. Source material: blood.

The chain's CDR3 is CASSLAGGPRELFF. CDR3 bases: TGTGCCAGCAGCCTAGCGGGAGGGCCCCGGGAGCTGTTTTTT. The chain couples TRBV12-3 or TRBV12-4 to TRBJ2-2, with TRBD2 matching 12 bases. With V trimmed by 6 bases and J by 9 bases, 5 bases remained unmatched. This CDR3 has 14 residues.